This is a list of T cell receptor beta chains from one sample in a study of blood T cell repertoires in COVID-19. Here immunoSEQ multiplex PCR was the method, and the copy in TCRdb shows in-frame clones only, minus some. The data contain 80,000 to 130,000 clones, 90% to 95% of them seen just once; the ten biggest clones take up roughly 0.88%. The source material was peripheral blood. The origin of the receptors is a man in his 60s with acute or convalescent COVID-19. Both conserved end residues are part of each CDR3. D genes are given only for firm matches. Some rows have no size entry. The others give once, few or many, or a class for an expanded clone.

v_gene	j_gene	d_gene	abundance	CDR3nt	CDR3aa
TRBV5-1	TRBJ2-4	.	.	TGCGCCAGCAGGGTGGGACTGAAAAACATTCAGTACTTC	CASRVGLKNIQYF
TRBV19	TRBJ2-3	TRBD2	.	TGTGCCAGTAGTCCAAGACTAGCGGGGAGTTCCAATACGCAGTATTTT	CASSPRLAGSSNTQYF
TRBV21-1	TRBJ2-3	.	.	TGTGCCAGCAGCAAACCCAGGACTAGTGGGGATACGCAGTATTTT	CASSKPRTSGDTQYF
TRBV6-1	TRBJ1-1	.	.	TGTGCCAGCAGTGAAGCTTCCTTCAGTTACACTGAAGCTTTCTTT	CASSEASFSYTEAFF
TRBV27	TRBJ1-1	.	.	TGTGCCAGCAGTTTCCAGGGGTCTGAAGCTTTCTTT	CASSFQGSEAFF
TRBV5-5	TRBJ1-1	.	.	TGTGCCAGCAGCCCTTGGAGCCTTACGAACACTGAAGCTTTCTTT	CASSPWSLTNTEAFF
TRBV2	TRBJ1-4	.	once	TGTGCCAGCAGTGAACGTCGGCCCGGGACTAATGAAAAACTGTTTTTT	CASSERRPGTNEKLFF
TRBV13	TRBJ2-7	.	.	TGTGCCAGCAGCTTAGGGCGGGACGAGCAGTACTTC	CASSLGRDEQYF
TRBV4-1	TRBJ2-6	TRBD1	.	TGCGCCAGCAGCCAAGACCGGCAGGGGGCAGGTGGGGCCAACGTCCTGACTTTC	CASSQDRQGAGGANVLTF
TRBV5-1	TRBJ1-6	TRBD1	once	TGCGCCAGCAGCTGGGACAGGGTAGCGAATTCACCCCTCCACTTT	CASSWDRVANSPLHF
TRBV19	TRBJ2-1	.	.	TGTGCCAGTAGTATAGGTGGGAGTTTTAGGAATGAGCAGTTCTTC	CASSIGGSFRNEQFF
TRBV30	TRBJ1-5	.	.	TGTGCCTGGAGCAGACAGCTGAATCAGCCCCAGCATTTT	CAWSRQLNQPQHF
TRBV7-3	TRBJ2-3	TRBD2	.	TGTGCCAGCAGCAGCCGGACTAGCGGGAGGAGGGGAGATACGCAGTATTTT	CASSSRTSGRRGDTQYF
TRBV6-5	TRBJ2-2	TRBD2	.	TGTGCCAGCAGAGACTTCGACACTAGCGGTCGGGAGCTGTTTTTT	CASRDFDTSGRELFF
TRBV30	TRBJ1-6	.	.	TGTGCCTGGAGTGTCGGGAGAGTTAATTCACCCCTCCACTTT	CAWSVGRVNSPLHF
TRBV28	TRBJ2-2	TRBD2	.	TGTGCCAGCAGTTTACCTAGCGGGAGAGCTTGGGAGCTGTTTTTT	CASSLPSGRAWELFF
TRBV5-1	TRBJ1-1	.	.	TGCGCCAGCAGCTTGGTCAGCACTGAAGCTTTCTTT	CASSLVSTEAFF
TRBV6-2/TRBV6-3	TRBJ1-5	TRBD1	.	TGTGCCAGCAGTTCCCGGACAGGGGGAGTGGGCAATCAGCCCCAGCATTTT	CASSSRTGGVGNQPQHF
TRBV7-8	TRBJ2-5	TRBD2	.	TGTGCCAGCAGTTCCCGACTAGCGGGATCGCAAGAGACCCAGTACTTC	CASSSRLAGSQETQYF
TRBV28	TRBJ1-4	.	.	TGTGCCAGCAGCTTTGGAAGGTTGGGGACTCCGTTTGAAAAACTGTTTTTT	CASSFGRLGTPFEKLFF
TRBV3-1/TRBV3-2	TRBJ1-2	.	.	TGTGCCAGCAGCCACCCGGTCCTTCATGGCTACACCTTC	CASSHPVLHGYTF
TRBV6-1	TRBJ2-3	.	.	TGTGCCAGCAGTGAATTGGCACCCGGCACAGATACGCAGTATTTT	CASSELAPGTDTQYF
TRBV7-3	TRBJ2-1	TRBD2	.	TGTGCCAGCAGCTCGCCCCGGGGGGGCGGCTCCTGGGGAAATGAGCAGTTCTTC	CASSSPRGGGSWGNEQFF
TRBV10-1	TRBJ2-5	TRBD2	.	TGCGCCAGCAGTGAGTCCGCGGGAGGGCCACGAGAGACCCAGTACTTC	CASSESAGGPRETQYF
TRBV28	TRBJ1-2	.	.	TGTGCCAGCATCGACCCGGGGGGCTATGGCTACACCTTC	CASIDPGGYGYTF
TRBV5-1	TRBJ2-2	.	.	TGCGCCAGCAGCTTGGCCCGGGAACAAGGGGAGCTGTTTTTT	CASSLAREQGELFF
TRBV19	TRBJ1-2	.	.	TGTGCCAGTAGTTTTGGGGCCAGGGGCTTCCCCTATGGCTACACCTTC	CASSFGARGFPYGYTF
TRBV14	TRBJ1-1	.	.	TGTGCCAGCAGCCAAGAAGCCGCTCACACTGAAGCTTTCTTT	CASSQEAAHTEAFF
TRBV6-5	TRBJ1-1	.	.	TGTGCCAGCAGTTGGGGGGGGAACACTGAAGCTTTCTTT	CASSWGGNTEAFF
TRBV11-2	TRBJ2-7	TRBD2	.	TGTGCCAGCAGCTTTACTAGCGGGAGTGGTAGTTCCTACGAGCAGTACTTC	CASSFTSGSGSSYEQYF
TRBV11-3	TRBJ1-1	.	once	TGTGCCAGCAGCTCCGTGGGTGGGGGGACTGAAGCTTTCTTT	CASSSVGGGTEAFF
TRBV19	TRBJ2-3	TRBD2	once	TGTGCCAGTAGTCTCCTACCCGGGACTAGCGGGACAGATACGCAGTATTTT	CASSLLPGTSGTDTQYF
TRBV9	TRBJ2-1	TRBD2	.	TGTGCCAGCAGCTTCGGACTAGCGGGGAATGAGCAGTTCTTC	CASSFGLAGNEQFF
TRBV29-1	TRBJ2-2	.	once	TGCAGCGTGGGACTGGGGGGGCTGGACACCGGGGAGCTGTTTTTT	CSVGLGGLDTGELFF
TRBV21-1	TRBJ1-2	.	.	TGTGCCAGCAGCAAAGGGGAGGTAATCTATGGCTACACCTTC	CASSKGEVIYGYTF
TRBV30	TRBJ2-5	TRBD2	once	TGTGCCTGGAGTGCGGGGGGGAGCTCGATAGAGACCCAGTACTTC	CAWSAGGSSIETQYF
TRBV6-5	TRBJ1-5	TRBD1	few	TGTGCCAGCAGTAATACAGGGGAAAGCAATCAGCCCCAGCATTTT	CASSNTGESNQPQHF
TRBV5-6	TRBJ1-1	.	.	TGTGCCAGCAGCCCGGGGGGACGGAACACTGAAGCTTTCTTT	CASSPGGRNTEAFF
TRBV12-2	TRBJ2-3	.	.	TGTGCAAGTCGCTTAGCGGGAGGGAGGGCCCAAGGCACGCAGTATTTT	CASRLAGGRAQGTQYF
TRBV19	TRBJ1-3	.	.	TGTGCCAGCCTAAACGGAGGGGCTGGAAACACCATATATTTT	CASLNGGAGNTIYF
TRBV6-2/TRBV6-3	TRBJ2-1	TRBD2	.	TGTGCCAGCAGTTACAACCCCAGCGGGAGGAACAATGAGCAGTTCTTC	CASSYNPSGRNNEQFF
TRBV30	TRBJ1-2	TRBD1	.	TGTGCCTGGAGTGTACGACAGGGTGACGGCTACACCTTC	CAWSVRQGDGYTF
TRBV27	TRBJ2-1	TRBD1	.	TGTGCCAGCAGTCAAAGGACAGGCCGCGTAAGCAATGAGCAGTTCTTC	CASSQRTGRVSNEQFF
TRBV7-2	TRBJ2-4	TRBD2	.	TGTGCCAGCAGCTTAGCGCTCGCTAGCGGGAGACTAGCCAAAAACATTCAGTACTTC	CASSLALASGRLAKNIQYF
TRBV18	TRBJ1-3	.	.	TGTGCCAGCTCCCTTTCGTCACAGGGAAGAGAAAACACCATATATTTT	CASSLSSQGRENTIYF
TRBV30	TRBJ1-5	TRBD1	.	TGTGCCTGGACCAGGGGGCCCTGGCAGCCCCAGCATTTT	CAWTRGPWQPQHF
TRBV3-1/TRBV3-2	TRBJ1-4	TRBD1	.	TGTGCCAGCAGCCAAAACAGTCGCAGGGGGGAAAAACTGTTTTTT	CASSQNSRRGEKLFF